Listed here are 8 T cell receptor beta chains from one sample, sequenced in a study of CD8 T cells in Susac syndrome. Reverse transcription used roughly 0.5 to 1 ug RNA and random hexamers. TCRdb ran MiXCR on the immunoSEQ multiplex PCR reads and lists one entry per CDR3 protein. The table includes approximately 160,000 distinct CDR3 sequences, under 95% detected once. Input material: CD4+ T cells from PBMCs. The receptors shown here come from a human donor in good health.

The V call is TRBV6-5, the J call TRBJ2-3; 7 nucleotides agree with TRBD1. Losses at the gene ends were 6 bases for V and 0 bases for J; bases not matched to a gene: 6. The CDR3 sequence is 15 residues long. The V gene's germline CDR1 is MNHEY and CDR2 SVGAGI. CDR3 bases: TGTGCCAGCAGGCTACAGGGGTTTAGCACAGATACGCAGTATTTT. It translates to CASRLQGFSTDTQYF.

The genes are TRBV7-9 and TRBJ1-1; 9 bases are shared with TRBD1. Germline CDR1 is SEHNR and CDR2 is FQNEAQ (reference sequence). The CDR3 is 12 residues long. J was trimmed by 9 bases and V by 5 bases; bases with no gene match: 4. The CDR3 protein is CASSRTGAKAFF. CDR3 sequence (DNA): TGTGCCAGCAGCCGGACAGGGGCGAAAGCTTTCTTT.

This clonotype was seen a single time. J is TRBJ2-2 and V is TRBV6-2 or TRBV6-3, with D hard to call. CDR1 and CDR2 (germline): MNHEY, SVGEGT. CDR3 length equals 14 residues. V lost 7 bases to trimming and J lost 7 bases, with 16 bases between them. The CDR3 reads CASTSRTPGGELFF. Written as DNA, the CDR3 is TGTGCCAGCACTTCGAGGACCCCTGGCGGGGAGCTGTTTTTT.

The chain links TRBV11-2 to TRBJ2-5; D call uncertain. CDR3 length: 13 amino acids. V was pared by 4 bases and J by 9 bases, with 15 bases between. Looked up from germline, CDR1 is SGHAT and CDR2 is FQNNGV. CDR3 region: CASSSALSGAQYF. Written as DNA, the CDR3 is TGTGCCAGCAGCTCAGCCTTATCAGGCGCCCAGTACTTC.

The V gene is TRBV10-3, the J gene TRBJ1-1; D call uncertain. The CDR3 is 13 residues long. In germline, CDR1 is ENHRY, CDR2 SYGVKD. The V end was cut by 3 bases, the J end by 2 bases, with 7 bases between. CDR3 sequence: CAISEAANTEAFF. The CDR3, as DNA: TGTGCCATCAGTGAAGCTGCTAACACTGAAGCTTTCTTT.

V gene TRBV2 combines with J gene TRBJ2-1; 7 nucleotides line up with TRBD2. CDR1 is SNHLY, CDR2 FYNNEI, per germline. The CDR3 totals 12 residues. V trimming: 8 bases; J trimming: 3 bases; junction bases outside the gene matches: 1. The CDR3 spells CASGGDYNEQFF. The CDR3 DNA sequence: TGTGCCAGCGGGGGGGACTACAATGAGCAGTTCTTC. The variable domain in full, with the rest retrieved from reference TRBV2 and TRBJ2-1, is EPEVTQTPSHQVTQMGQEVILRCVPISNHLYFYWYRQILGQKVEFLVSFYNNEISEKSEIFDDQFSVERPDGSNFTLKIRSTKLEDSAMYFCASGGDYNEQFFGPGTRLTVL.

The table lists this clonotype with a count of one. The chain links TRBV4-3 to TRBJ2-2, with 10 nucleotides matching TRBD1. The germline gives CDR1 LGHNA, CDR2 YSLEER. V lost 5 bases and J lost 4; bases outside the gene matches: 13. This CDR3 comprises 18 residues. In DNA form, the CDR3 reads TGCGCCAGCAGCTTCAAAGGGGACAGGGGTCCTCTCACCGGGGAGCTGTTTTTT. This gives the protein CASSFKGDRGPLTGELFF.

This clonotype was detected a few times. J is TRBJ1-1 and V is TRBV6-6; D unresolved. Germline assignment: CDR1 MNHNY and CDR2 SVGAGI (reference sequence). V was clipped by 5 bases and J by 4 bases, with 14 bases between them. The CDR3 is 14 residues long. CDR3 nucleotide sequence: TGTGCCAGCAGTCCGGAAGTACGGGCCACTGAAGCTTTCTTT. Protein: CASSPEVRATEAFF.